The 5 T cell receptor beta chains below come from one sample, sequenced in a study of T cell changes during pregnancy in multiple sclerosis. The table came from immunoSEQ multiplex PCR; TCRdb's copy has only in-frame clones and leaves some out. This sample has roughly 40,000 clones, with around nine tenths found just once. This material consisted of CD4+ T cells from peripheral blood mononuclear cells, taken in the first trimester of pregnancy. The receptors were gathered from a female donor in good health, enrolled as a control in a pregnancy study.

The rearrangement links TRBV29-1 to TRBJ1-2; D gene unclear. V lost 3 bases, J lost 4 bases, and 9 bases lay in between. Germline values: CDR1 SQVTM, CDR2 ANQGSEA. This CDR3 has 12 amino acids. Written as DNA, the CDR3 is TGCAGCGTTGAGCACAGCCCCTATGGCTACACCTTC. Translating it yields CSVEHSPYGYTF.

The V call is TRBV28, the J call TRBJ1-1, with D possibly TRBD1 on 5 matching bases. Germline CDR1 is MDHEN and CDR2 is SYDVKM. The CDR3 contains 15 residues. V lost 3 bases, J lost 5 bases, and 16 bases lay in between. The CDR3 here is CASSFPGREVTEAFF. For the CDR3, the DNA is TGTGCCAGCAGTTTTCCGGGCAGGGAGGTAACTGAAGCTTTCTTT.

The gene calls are TRBV4-1 and TRBJ2-7; 8 bases fit TRBD2. The V segment lost 2 bases and the J segment 2 bases; nucleotides outside the gene matches: 2. The germline V gene encodes CDR1 MGHRA and CDR2 YSYEKL. The CDR3 is made up of 14 amino acids. The CDR3 DNA follows: TGCGCCAGCAGCCAAAATAGCGGGACCTACGAGCAGTACTTC. Encoded protein: CASSQNSGTYEQYF.

The chain uses TRBV19 and TRBJ1-6, with 9 bases identical to TRBD1. Germline CDR1 is LNHDA and CDR2 is SQIVND (reference sequence). The CDR3 extends over 16 amino acids. The J segment lost 7 bases and the V segment lost 5 bases, leaving 9 bases of the junction unmatched. The CDR3 is CASSAWGQGVNSPLHF. The DNA of the CDR3 is TGTGCCAGTAGTGCTTGGGGACAGGGCGTAAATTCACCCCTCCACTTT.

The chain carries TRBV7-6 and TRBJ2-5; D is possibly TRBD2 (6 bases). V dropped 5 bases and J dropped 5 bases, with 12 bases sitting between them. This CDR3 is built from 13 residues. Germline V lookup: CDR1 SGHVS, CDR2 FNYEAQ. The CDR3: CASSNNRGETQYF. CDR3 coding DNA: TGTGCCAGCAGCAATAACCGGGGGGAGACCCAGTACTTC.